This T cell receptor (beta chain) comes out of a study of OX40 agonist ivuxolimab in advanced cancers. Profiled with immunoSEQ multiplex PCR; TCRdb holds only in-frame clones, not every one. The data contain more than 20,000 clones, about 76% of them singletons. Trimming removed 10 bases from V and 1 base from J; junction bases left unmatched: 6. Germline V gene sequence: CDR1 LNHDA, CDR2 SQIVND (reference sequence). The CDR3 covers 14 residues. This clone has only a few counts. The rearrangement links TRBV19 to TRBJ2-3; 9 bases fit TRBD2. Sequences were derived from CD4+ or CD8+ T cells sorted from blood, sampled in a trial of the OX40 agonist ivuxolimab. This clonotype was sampled from an adult with an advanced solid tumor such as melanoma, head and neck, liver or kidney cancer. DNA for the CDR3: TGTGCCACCTCACGGACTAGCGGCACAGATACGCAGTATTTT. Translation: CATSRTSGTDTQYF.